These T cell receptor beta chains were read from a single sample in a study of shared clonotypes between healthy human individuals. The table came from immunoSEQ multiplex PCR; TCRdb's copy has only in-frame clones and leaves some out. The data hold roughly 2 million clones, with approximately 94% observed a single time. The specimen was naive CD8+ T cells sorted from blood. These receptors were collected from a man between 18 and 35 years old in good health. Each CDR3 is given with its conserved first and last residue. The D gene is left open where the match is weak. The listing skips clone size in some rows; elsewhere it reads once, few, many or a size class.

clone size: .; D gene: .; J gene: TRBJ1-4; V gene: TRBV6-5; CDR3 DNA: TGTGCCAGCAGCGGTGGACAACGTAATGAAAAACTGTTTTTT; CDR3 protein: CASSGGQRNEKLFF
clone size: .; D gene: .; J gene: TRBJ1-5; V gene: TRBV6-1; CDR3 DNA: TGTGCCAGCAGGACTCCCCAGGGGCCAGATCAGCCCCAGCATTTT; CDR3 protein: CASRTPQGPDQPQHF
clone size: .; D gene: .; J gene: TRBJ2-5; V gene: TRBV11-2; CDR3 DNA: TGTACCAGCAGCTTAGGCAGGGATGGAGAGACCCAGTACTTC; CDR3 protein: CTSSLGRDGETQYF
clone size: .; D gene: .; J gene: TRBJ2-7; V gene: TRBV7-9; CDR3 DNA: TGTGCCAGCAGCTTAGGTCGGGGGGCGTCTTCCTCCTACGAGCAGTACTTC; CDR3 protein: CASSLGRGASSSYEQYF
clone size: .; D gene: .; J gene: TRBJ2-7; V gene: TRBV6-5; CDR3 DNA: TGTGCCAGCAGTTACAGTTCTATGGGGTACGAGCAGTACTTC; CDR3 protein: CASSYSSMGYEQYF
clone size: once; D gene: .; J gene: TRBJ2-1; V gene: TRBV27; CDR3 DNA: TGTGCCAGCAGTTTACAGCCCGGGTACAATGAGCAGTTCTTC; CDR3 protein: CASSLQPGYNEQFF
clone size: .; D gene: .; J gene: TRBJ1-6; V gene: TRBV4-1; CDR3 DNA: TGCGCCAGCAGCCAGACGGGACAAAATAATTCACCCCTCCACTTT; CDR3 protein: CASSQTGQNNSPLHF
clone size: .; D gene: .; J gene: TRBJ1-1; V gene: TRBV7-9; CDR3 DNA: TGTGCCAGCAGCCCACGGACCACTGAAGCTTTCTTT; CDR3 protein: CASSPRTTEAFF
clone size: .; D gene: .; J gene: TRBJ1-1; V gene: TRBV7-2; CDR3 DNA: TGTGCCAGCAGCTTAAATCAGAACACTGAAGCTTTCTTT; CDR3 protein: CASSLNQNTEAFF
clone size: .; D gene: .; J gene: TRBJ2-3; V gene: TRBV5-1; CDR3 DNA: TGCGCCAGCAGCTTGGACAGGGCGTCTACAGATACGCAGTATTTT; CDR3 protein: CASSLDRASTDTQYF
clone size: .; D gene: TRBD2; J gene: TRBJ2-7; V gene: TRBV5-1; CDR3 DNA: TGCGCCAGCAGCTTGTCGCGGGAGCTAGTCTACGAGCAGTACTTC; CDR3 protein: CASSLSRELVYEQYF
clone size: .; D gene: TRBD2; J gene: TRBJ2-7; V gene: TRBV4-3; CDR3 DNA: TGCGCCAGCAGCCAAGAAAGCGGGGGAACCTACGAGCAGTACTTC; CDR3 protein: CASSQESGGTYEQYF
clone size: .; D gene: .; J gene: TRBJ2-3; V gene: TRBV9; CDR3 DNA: TGTGCCAGCAGATCACTAGGGGCAGATACGCAGTATTTT; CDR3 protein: CASRSLGADTQYF
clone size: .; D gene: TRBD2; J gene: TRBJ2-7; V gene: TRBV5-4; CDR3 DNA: TGTGCCAGCAGCTCAACCCCCCCTCTAGCGGGAGGAAGGGATGGATACGAGCAGTACTTC; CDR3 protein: CASSSTPPLAGGRDGYEQYF
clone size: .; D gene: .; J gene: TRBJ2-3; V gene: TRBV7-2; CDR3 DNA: TGTGCCAGCAGCTTAGTTAGAGCCGTGCGCACAGATACGCAGTATTTT; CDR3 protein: CASSLVRAVRTDTQYF
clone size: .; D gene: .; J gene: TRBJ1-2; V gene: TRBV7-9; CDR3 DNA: TGTGCCAGCAGCAGAACAGGGTTTCCGGACTATGGCTACACCTTC; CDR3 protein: CASSRTGFPDYGYTF
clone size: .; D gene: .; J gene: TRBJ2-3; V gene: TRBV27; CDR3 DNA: TGTGCCAGCAGTTCAAAGTGGGACTCCTTCACAGATACGCAGTATTTT; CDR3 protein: CASSSKWDSFTDTQYF